These 32 T cell receptor beta chains were sequenced from one sample in a study of breast tumors, draining lymph nodes, adjacent tissues. Samples came from axillary lymph nodes draining the breast cancer. TCRdb re-derived calls from the multiplex PCR reads in MiXCR, one entry per CDR3 protein. The sample records around 190,000 distinct CDR3 sequences, roughly 30% being singletons. Sequencing used axillary lymph node tissue. All receptors derive from a female donor with breast cancer. Some clones in this sample may be carry-over from other donors' samples.

The sample holds many counts of this clonotype. The chain combines TRBV6-1 with TRBJ2-5, with TRBD1 identical over 7 bases. Germline assignment: CDR1 MNHNS and CDR2 SASEGT. V lost 7 bases and J lost 5; bases outside the gene matches: 13. The CDR3 length is 15 residues. The CDR3 region is CASTVGGGQGETQYF. The CDR3 DNA is TGTGCCAGCACGGTAGGGGGCGGCCAGGGGGAGACCCAGTACTTC.

A remark on this clonotype: A much larger clone lies a single base off, so this may be a read error. This chain joins TRBV19 and TRBJ2-7; maybe TRBD1 (5 bases). The V gene's germline CDR1 is LNHDA and CDR2 SQIVND (reference sequence). The CDR3 has 13 amino acids. CDR3 in amino acids: CASSMGRVYEQHF. DNA of the CDR3: TGTGCCAGTAGTATGGGCAGGGTTTACGAGCAGCACTTC.

As to this clonotype: This CDR3 is missing its conserved last phenylalanine or tryptophan, likely due to a read error. No DNA is shown, since the ends of the CDR3 on it are uncertain; the CDR3 is the one TCRdb lists. The rearrangement links TRBV10-3 to TRBJ2-6; TRBD2, the table's D call, lacks a check against the DNA. The CDR3 adds up to 9 amino acids, both ends counted. Germline V gene sequence: CDR1 ENHRY, CDR2 SYGVKD. The CDR3 region is CAIGAYPTS.

There are many counts of this clonotype. The chain couples TRBV12-3 or TRBV12-4 to TRBJ2-2; D is perhaps TRBD1 (6 bases). CDR3 size: 16 residues. Trimming left V 4 bases short and J 6 bases short, with 18 bases between. This chain's CDR3 is CASSSPLYGQSGELFF. CDR3 sequence (DNA): TGTGCCAGCAGTTCGCCCTTATACGGACAGTCCGGGGAGCTGTTTTTT.

The V gene is TRBV5-5, the J gene TRBJ1-2; tentatively, D is TRBD1 (6 bases). Looked up from germline, CDR1 is SGHKS and CDR2 is YYEKEE (reference sequence). The CDR3 has 14 amino acids. V was shortened by 3 bases and J by 2 bases, with 11 bases between the two germline ends. This CDR3 is CASSYRDTNYGYTF. In DNA, the CDR3 is TGTGCCAGCAGCTACCGGGACACGAACTATGGCTACACCTTC.

Note on this clonotype: Given the absence of the conserved phenylalanine or tryptophan at the CDR3 end, a read error is likely. Because the CDR3's place on the DNA is in doubt, the DNA is left out and the CDR3 is given as listed by TCRdb. The chain combines TRBV20-1 with TRBJ2-6. The germline V gene encodes CDR1 DFQATT and CDR2 SNEGSKA (reference sequence). The CDR3 length is 14 residues, termini included. This chain's CDR3 is CSAKQELWGQRPDS.

This rearrangement joins TRBV27 to TRBJ2-3; possibly TRBD2 for D (5 bases). Trimming left V 0 bases short and J 1 base short, with 17 bases between. The CDR3 is 18 residues long. Per germline, CDR1 MNHEY and CDR2 SMNVEV (reference sequence). The CDR3: CASSLSRRGGWGTDTQYF. The DNA of the CDR3 is TGTGCCAGCAGTTTATCGCGGCGTGGCGGGTGGGGCACAGATACGCAGTATTTT.

This chain uses TRBV6-5 with TRBJ2-2; 8 bases are a match to TRBD1. The junction had 4 bases not matched to a gene; V was cut back by 5 bases and J by 2 bases. Germline CDR1 and CDR2: MNHEY and SVGAGI. The CDR3 runs 15 residues. For the CDR3, the DNA is TGTGCCAGCAGTCACGGGACAGGCAACACCGGGGAGCTGTTTTTT. Residues: CASSHGTGNTGELFF.

The chain joins TRBV27 to TRBJ1-2; tentatively, D is TRBD1 (5 bases). Deletions cut 6 bases from V and 1 base from J, with 15 bases between. This CDR3 spans 15 amino acids. Germline V gene data show CDR1 as MNHEY and CDR2 as SMNVEV (reference sequence). The CDR3 DNA is TGTGCCAGCAGCCCGATTCGGGGGGGTAACTATGGCTACACCTTC. It yields the protein CASSPIRGGNYGYTF.

The chain joins TRBV19 to TRBJ2-3; 14 nucleotides line up with TRBD2. Per the germline V gene, CDR1 is LNHDA and CDR2 is SQIVND (reference sequence). The CDR3 length is 17 residues. The trim removed 1 base at V and 3 bases at J, leaving 3 bases unmatched. CDR3 nucleotide sequence: TGTGCCAGTAGTATAGGACTAGCGGGGGGGCCAACAGATACGCAGTATTTT. Protein product: CASSIGLAGGPTDTQYF.

This sequence joins TRBV20-1 and TRBJ2-2; no reliable D call. The CDR3 contains 13 residues. Trimming removed 6 bases at V and 4 bases at J, with 12 bases between. Germline V gives CDR1 DFQATT, CDR2 SNEGSKA (reference sequence). CDR3 sequence reads: CSAIGIGTGELFF. The CDR3 nucleotides read TGCAGTGCGATAGGGATCGGCACCGGGGAGCTGTTTTTT.

Ten or more counts support this clonotype. V gene TRBV7-2 combines with J gene TRBJ2-7; 14 nucleotides align to TRBD2. V lost 5 bases, J lost 3 bases, and 9 bases stayed unmatched. Germline V gives CDR1 SGHTA, CDR2 FQGNSA. The CDR3 covers 17 residues. CDR3: CASSQTRTSGGFYEQYF. As DNA, the CDR3 is TGTGCCAGCAGCCAAACCCGGACTAGCGGGGGGTTCTACGAGCAGTACTTC.

This clonotype was detected ten times or more. The rearrangement links TRBV14 to TRBJ2-1; no clear D. This CDR3 contains 17 residues. Looked up from germline, CDR1 is SGHDN and CDR2 is FVKESK. V was clipped by 0 bases and J by 7 bases, with 19 bases between them. This CDR3 is CASSQDRRGLVLNEQFF. DNA of the CDR3: TGTGCCAGCAGCCAAGATCGTAGAGGTCTCGTCTTGAATGAGCAGTTCTTC.

This clonotype was observed a few times. This sequence may be a read error, since a much larger clone differs from it by one base. The CDR3 nucleotides are TGTGCCAGCGGAGGAGGACGGGGGGGTGAAGAACTGTTTTTT. This encodes CASGGGRGGEELFF. The gene calls are TRBV9 and TRBJ1-4; possible D gene TRBD1, 5 bases. CDR1 is SGDLS and CDR2 is YYNGEE in the germline V gene. This CDR3 contains 14 residues.

This clonotype showed up many times. This rearrangement joins TRBV7-8 to TRBJ1-2, with D perhaps TRBD1 (6 bases). The CDR3 runs 13 residues. Deletions cut 5 bases from V and 4 bases from J, with 11 bases between. Per the germline V gene, CDR1 is SGHVS and CDR2 is FQNEAQ. CDR3 protein: CASSEQGSYGYTF. In nucleotides, the CDR3 is TGTGCCAGCAGCGAACAGGGCAGCTATGGCTACACCTTC. Drawing the rest from reference TRBV7-8 and TRBJ1-2, the complete variable domain is GAGVSQSPRYKVAKRGQDVALRCDPISGHVSLFWYQQALGQGPEFLTYFQNEAQLDKSGLPSDRFFAERPEGSVSTLKIQRTQQEDSAVYLCASSEQGSYGYTFGSGTRLTVV.

This clonotype ranks as medium-sized. The rearrangement uses TRBV29-1 and TRBJ2-5; maybe TRBD1 (5 bases). CDR1 is SQVTM, CDR2 ANQGSEA, per germline. Trimming took off 3 bases at V and 5 bases at J, with 19 bases between the two ends. This CDR3 region has 15 residues. CDR3 sequence (DNA): TGCAGCGTTGATGGGGCGATGGACCCTTTGGAGACCCAGTACTTC. Its protein is CSVDGAMDPLETQYF.

The rearrangement uses TRBV20-1 and TRBJ1-5; a weak D match, TRBD1 (6 bases). The CDR3 totals 16 residues. Trimming took 7 bases from V and 1 from J, leaving 20 bases between them. Germline loops: CDR1 DFQATT, CDR2 SNEGSKA (reference sequence). In nucleotides, the CDR3 is TGCAGTGTCCGTCCGGGACTAGGGGGAAGCAATCAGCCCCAGCATTTT. This encodes CSVRPGLGGSNQPQHF.

The chain links TRBV6-5 to TRBJ2-2; D is undetermined. The V gene's germline CDR1 is MNHEY and CDR2 SVGAGI. The germline V and J ends were trimmed by 6 bases and 5 bases, with 25 bases remaining between them. The CDR3 spans 18 residues. The CDR3 loop is CASSLNTETAYLTGELFF. The CDR3 region has the DNA TGTGCCAGCAGCCTCAACACCGAGACGGCATACCTTACCGGGGAGCTGTTTTTT.

This clonotype was seen a few times. One base away lies a much larger clone, so this may be a sequencing read error. DNA of the CDR3: TGTGCCAGCAGCTTTCACGGACAGAATTCACCCCTCCACTTT. Translation: CASSFHGQNSPLHF. The rearrangement uses TRBV13 and TRBJ1-6; perhaps TRBD1 as D (6 bases). Between the trimmed V and J ends, which lost 3 bases and 7 bases, there was a span of 10 bases. Germline V gives CDR1 PRHDT, CDR2 FYEKMQ (reference sequence). This CDR3 spans 14 amino acids.

Only a few counts were recorded for this clonotype. A junction end diverges from the germline sequence, so it may reflect a read error. The CDR3 loop is CASSHSTGGTINQPQHF. CDR3 nucleotides: TGTGCCAGCAGTCACTCGACAGGGGGGACAATAAATCAGCCCCAGCATTTT. The chain has TRBV6-5 and TRBJ1-5, with 9 bases fitting TRBD1. The CDR3 spans 17 residues. Germline V CDR1 and CDR2: MNHEY, SVGAGI.

To note about this clonotype: A read error may be the cause here, since a much bigger clone is one base away. This chain uses TRBV5-4 with TRBJ1-2; tentative D call: TRBD1 (5 bases). The CDR3 length is 17 residues. Per germline, CDR1 SGHNT and CDR2 YYREEE (reference sequence). CDR3 nucleotides: TGTGCCTGCAGCCCTCGGGGCACCACCTTGACTAACTATGGCTACACCTTC. It is translated as CACSPRGTTLTNYGYTF.

This clonotype showed up many times. The chain links TRBV5-1 to TRBJ2-7; D gene unclear. V was cut by 3 bases and J by 3 bases, with 13 bases left in between. CDR1 and CDR2 (germline): SGHRS, YFSETQ. This CDR3 is 14 amino acids long. In nucleotides, the CDR3 is TGCGCCAGCAGCTCCCAGGACGGAAACTACGAGCAGTACTTC. Amino acid sequence: CASSSQDGNYEQYF.

The chain has TRBV5-4 and TRBJ2-7; TRBD1 matches at 7 bases. Per the germline V gene, CDR1 is SGHNT and CDR2 is YYREEE (reference sequence). There are 14 residues in the CDR3. Trimming at V came to 3 bases and at J to 7 bases, leaving 10 bases not matched to a gene. The DNA of the CDR3 is TGTGCCAGCAGCTCGGGACAGTTGGCCGCGGAGCAGTACTTC. Protein product: CASSSGQLAAEQYF.

This clonotype was counted many times. The chain links TRBV24-1 to TRBJ2-6; no clear D gene. Trimming removed 5 bases from V and 1 base from J, with 11 bases in between. Germline values: CDR1 KGHDR, CDR2 SFDVKD. The CDR3 covers 16 residues. In DNA form, the CDR3 reads TGTGCCACCAGTGTGAACAGCCCTTCTGGGGCCAACGTCCTGACTTTC. Amino acids: CATSVNSPSGANVLTF.

This chain links TRBV20-1 with TRBJ1-1; 9 nucleotides match TRBD1. The CDR3 extends over 12 amino acids. The germline CDR1 and CDR2 sequences are DFQATT and SNEGSKA (reference sequence). V lost 5 bases and J lost 4; bases outside the gene matches: 2. The CDR3 coding sequence is TGCAGTGCTCCGACAGGGGGCACTGAAGCTTTCTTT. Its protein is CSAPTGGTEAFF.

This clonotype was counted many times. The rearrangement links TRBV29-1 to TRBJ1-2; no reliable D call. V was shortened by 1 base and J by 4 bases, with 13 bases between the two germline ends. The CDR3 covers 14 residues. Germline assignment: CDR1 SQVTM and CDR2 ANQGSEA. CDR3 sequence reads: CSVEGNGPVYGYTF. The CDR3 DNA reads TGCAGCGTTGAAGGTAACGGCCCGGTCTATGGCTACACCTTC.

The sample holds many counts of this clonotype. V gene TRBV20-1 combines with J gene TRBJ2-7; 11 bases match TRBD2. The CDR3 has 15 amino acids. Looked up from germline, CDR1 is DFQATT and CDR2 is SNEGSKA (reference sequence). V trimming: 3 bases; J trimming: 5 bases; junction bases outside the gene matches: 9. The CDR3 coding sequence is TGCAGTGCTAGGTCTAGCGGGAGGCGGTTTGACGAGCAGTACTTC. It is translated as CSARSSGRRFDEQYF.

This clonotype has a count of ten or more. The V call is TRBV6-6, the J call TRBJ2-7, with D possibly TRBD1 on 5 matching bases. Germline V lookup: CDR1 MNHNY, CDR2 SVGAGI (reference sequence). This CDR3 is built from 15 residues. V shed 7 bases and J shed 0 bases, with 16 bases lying between them. The CDR3 DNA reads TGTGCCAGCATGTGGGGCTTACACAGCTCCTACGAGCAGTACTTC. The encoded protein is CASMWGLHSSYEQYF.

This clonotype was counted at least ten times. The chain carries TRBV11-2 and TRBJ2-5; TRBD2 agrees at 8 bases. The J segment lost 5 bases and the V segment lost 1 base, leaving 12 bases of the junction unmatched. The CDR3 spans 17 residues. Looked up from germline, CDR1 is SGHAT and CDR2 is FQNNGV. CDR3 DNA sequence: TGTGCCAGCAGCTTAGTTGGGGGGACTGGCGGGAGGGAGACCCAGTACTTC. Its translation is CASSLVGGTGGRETQYF.

V usage is TRBV20-1 and J usage is TRBJ1-6; no firm D call. Trimming cost V 5 bases and J 11 bases, with 10 bases left between them. This CDR3 contains 11 residues. CDR1 DFQATT and CDR2 SNEGSKA come from the germline V gene (reference sequence). CDR3 loop: CSAGSDAPLHF. DNA for the CDR3: TGCAGTGCTGGGAGTGACGCACCCCTCCACTTT.

This clonotype has a count of ten or more. The chain combines TRBV14 with TRBJ2-7; no clear D gene. Germline lookup yields CDR1 SGHDN and CDR2 FVKESK. Deletions cut 4 bases from V and 4 bases from J, with 8 bases between. CDR3 length: 12 residues. The CDR3 is CASSRSNYEQYF. The CDR3 DNA reads as TGTGCCAGCAGCCGGTCCAATTACGAGCAGTACTTC.

With respect to this clonotype: This may arise from a read error, as a much more abundant clone is one base away. The rearrangement joins TRBV20-1 to TRBJ1-1; D uncertain. Germline CDR1 is DFQATT and CDR2 is SNEGSKA (reference sequence). This CDR3 has 13 amino acids. The CDR3 sequence: CSASDPLNTAAFF. As DNA, the CDR3 is TGCAGTGCTAGTGACCCACTGAACACTGCAGCTTTCTTT.